This T cell receptor (beta chain) was captured in a study of T-cell memory formation after mild COVID-19. Study-wide points: Clones that shrank (day 15 to 85) were balanced CD4/CD8, whereas later expanders leaned CD4+.

On this clonotype: Its antigen is not identified.

From 5'RACE with constant-segment primers came TCR alpha and TCR beta cDNA libraries that carried sample barcodes and UMIs. MiXCR, applied by TCRdb to the 5' RACE reads, yields one record per CDR3 protein. The sample has over 70,000 distinct CDR3 sequences; around 16% are singletons. The sequenced sample consisted of PBMCs or a T cell subset sorted from them (not recorded which). The TCR comes from a man between 18 and 35 years old who had mild COVID-19 (a few samples of this study predate the infection). Cell type and time point are not known.

CDR3 in amino acids: CASSTGQGGQPQHF. CDR3 nucleotide sequence: TGTGCCAGCAGTACCGGACAGGGGGGGCAGCCCCAGCATTTT. The gene calls are TRBV6-6 and TRBJ1-5; 10 bases line up with TRBD1. V gave up 5 bases and J gave up 7 bases; unmatched junction bases: 5. CDR3 length equals 14 residues. Looked up from germline, CDR1 is MNHNY and CDR2 is SVGAGI (reference sequence).